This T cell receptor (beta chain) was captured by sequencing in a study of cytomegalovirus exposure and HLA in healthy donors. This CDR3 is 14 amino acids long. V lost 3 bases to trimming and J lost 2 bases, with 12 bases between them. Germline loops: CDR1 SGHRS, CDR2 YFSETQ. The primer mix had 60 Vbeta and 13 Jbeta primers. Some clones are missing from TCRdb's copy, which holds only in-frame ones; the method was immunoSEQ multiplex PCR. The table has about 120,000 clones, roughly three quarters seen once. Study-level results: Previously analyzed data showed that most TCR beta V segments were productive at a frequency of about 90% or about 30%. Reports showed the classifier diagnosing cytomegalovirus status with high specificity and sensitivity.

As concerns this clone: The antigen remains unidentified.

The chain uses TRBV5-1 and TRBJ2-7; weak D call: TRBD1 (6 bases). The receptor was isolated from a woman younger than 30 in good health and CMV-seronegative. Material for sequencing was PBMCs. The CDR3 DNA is TGCGCCAGCAGCTCGCCGGGACACACCTACGAGCAGTACTTC. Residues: CASSSPGHTYEQYF.